Shown below are 10 T cell receptor beta chains from a single sample sequenced in a study of T cell responses to AZD1222 COVID-19 vaccine. Method: immunoSEQ multiplex PCR; TCRdb's copy keeps in-frame clones and lacks some. The sample holds over 100,000 clones, roughly 93% seen once. This material consisted of peripheral blood, taken on day 0 of AZD1222 vaccination. The receptors originated from an adult in good health.

V gene TRBV11-1 combines with J gene TRBJ1-1; D not resolved. The V end lost 3 bases, the J end lost 4 bases, and 12 bases lay between the germline ends. The CDR3 totals 14 residues. Germline-derived CDR1 and CDR2 are SGHAT and FQDESV (reference sequence). The CDR3 DNA is TGTGCCAGCAGCTTCGAACACGGAAGCACTGAAGCTTTCTTT. Protein product: CASSFEHGSTEAFF. Combining the CDR3 with reference TRBV11-1 and TRBJ1-1 gives the whole variable domain EAEVAQSPRYKITEKSQAVAFWCDPISGHATLYWYRQILGQGPELLVQFQDESVVDDSQLPKDRFSAERLKGVDSTLKIQPAELGDSAMYLCASSFEHGSTEAFFGQGTRLTVV.

This rearrangement joins TRBV5-6 to TRBJ2-2; weak D call: TRBD1 (6 bases). CDR3 length equals 16 residues. V was clipped by 1 base and J by 6 bases, with 16 bases between them. The germline V gene encodes CDR1 SGHDT and CDR2 YYEEEE. The CDR3 loop is CASSLQGRDVPGELFF. The CDR3, as DNA: TGTGCCAGCAGCTTGCAGGGGCGAGATGTTCCCGGGGAGCTGTTTTTT.

The chain couples TRBV6-6 to TRBJ1-1; D not certain. Germline CDR1 is MNHNY and CDR2 is SVGAGI (reference sequence). The germline V and J ends were trimmed by 4 bases and 2 bases, with 11 bases remaining between them. This CDR3 has 14 amino acids. The CDR3 loop is CASSFEGFNTEAFF. The CDR3 DNA sequence: TGTGCCAGCAGTTTTGAGGGTTTCAACACTGAAGCTTTCTTT.

This sequence joins TRBV6-6 and TRBJ2-6, with no clear D. The CDR3 totals 14 residues. The germline gives CDR1 MNHNY, CDR2 SVGAGI (reference sequence). The V end was cut by 7 bases, the J end by 0 bases, with 7 bases between. CDR3 in amino acids: CASNPASGANVLTF. CDR3 DNA sequence: TGTGCCAGCAACCCGGCCTCTGGGGCCAACGTCCTGACTTTC.

The V call is TRBV7-9, the J call TRBJ1-1; D ambiguous. Trimming left V 0 bases short and J 2 bases short, with 10 bases between. Germline V gene sequence: CDR1 SEHNR, CDR2 FQNEAQ (reference sequence). CDR3 length: 15 amino acids. This chain's CDR3 is CASSLAGAGNTEAFF. The CDR3 DNA reads as TGTGCCAGCAGCTTAGCGGGTGCAGGCAACACTGAAGCTTTCTTT.

The chain carries TRBV11-3 and TRBJ2-1, with a weak D call TRBD1 (5 bases). The CDR3 runs 15 residues. CDR1 SGHNT and CDR2 YENEEA come from the germline V gene. V was cut by 0 bases and J by 6 bases, with 12 bases left in between. CDR3 protein: CASSLDLARGNEQFF. The CDR3, as DNA: TGTGCCAGCAGCTTAGATCTCGCTAGGGGCAATGAGCAGTTCTTC. Based on the CDR3 plus reference TRBV11-3 and TRBJ2-1, the full variable domain is EAGVVQSPRYKIIEKKQPVAFWCNPISGHNTLYWYLQNLGQGPELLIRYENEEAVDDSQLPKDRFSAERLKGVDSTLKIQPAELGDSAVYLCASSLDLARGNEQFFGPGTRLTVL.

The V gene is TRBV7-3, the J gene TRBJ2-1; 9 bases line up with TRBD1. Germline CDR1 and CDR2: SGHTA and FQGTGA. The CDR3 loop spans 15 amino acids. Germline trimming cut 5 bases from V and 6 bases from J; bases unmatched to any gene: 8. CDR3 in amino acids: CASSRGQGGVNEQFF. CDR3 bases: TGTGCCAGCAGCCGGGGACAGGGAGGGGTCAATGAGCAGTTCTTC. Based on the CDR3 plus reference TRBV7-3 and TRBJ2-1, the full variable domain is GAGVSQTPSNKVTEKGKYVELRCDPISGHTALYWYRQSLGQGPEFLIYFQGTGAADDSGLPNDRFFAVRPEGSVSTLKIQRTERGDSAVYLCASSRGQGGVNEQFFGPGTRLTVL.

V gene TRBV29-1 combines with J gene TRBJ2-5, with 8 positions matching TRBD1. The CDR3 sequence is 12 residues long. Trimming cost V 7 bases and J 3 bases; bases outside gene matches: 4. CDR1 and CDR2 (germline): SQVTM, ANQGSEA. Here the CDR3 reads CSAQGAEETQYF. CDR3 DNA sequence: TGCAGCGCTCAGGGGGCCGAAGAGACCCAGTACTTC.

J is TRBJ2-1 and V is TRBV2; possible D gene TRBD2, 6 bases. The CDR3 loop spans 16 amino acids. The germline V gene encodes CDR1 SNHLY and CDR2 FYNNEI. The V end lost 7 bases, the J end lost 2 bases, and 18 bases lay between the germline ends. The CDR3 reads CASNRHLGGTYNEQFF. The CDR3 DNA follows: TGTGCCAGCAATAGGCACCTCGGGGGAACCTACAATGAGCAGTTCTTC.

The rearrangement joins TRBV7-2 to TRBJ1-4; TRBD1 might be the D (6 bases). There are 14 residues in the CDR3. CDR1 is SGHTA, CDR2 FQGNSA, per germline. Trimming removed 6 bases from V and 1 base from J, with 9 bases in between. CDR3 loop: CASRLQGTNEKLFF. Here the CDR3 DNA reads TGTGCCAGCAGATTACAGGGAACTAATGAAAAACTGTTTTTT. The full variable domain, its missing parts supplied by reference TRBV7-2 and TRBJ1-4, is GAGVSQSPSNKVTEKGKDVELRCDPISGHTALYWYRQSLGQGLEFLIYFQGNSAPDKSGLPSDRFSAERTGGSVSTLTIQRTQQEDSAVYLCASRLQGTNEKLFFGSGTQLSVL.